This entry lists 3 T cell receptor beta chains sequenced from one sample in a study of identical twins. TCRdb re-analysed the 5' RACE reads in MiXCR, keeping a single row per CDR3 protein. The table records 350,000 to 500,000 distinct CDR3 sequences, about 18% of them present only once. The sample was naive T cells sorted from blood. These TCRs come from a man aged 50 to 60 in good health.

This clonotype has a count of ten or more. J is TRBJ2-3 and V is TRBV29-1; TRBD2 aligns across 11 bases. The junction had 6 bases not matched to a gene; V was cut back by 2 bases and J by 5 bases. CDR1 SQVTM and CDR2 ANQGSEA come from the germline V gene. The CDR3 loop spans 15 amino acids. The CDR3, as DNA: TGCAGCGTTGAAATAGCTAGCGGGAGGTTAGATACGCAGTATTTT. Encoded protein: CSVEIASGRLDTQYF.

The chain has TRBV7-8 and TRBJ2-1; D is possibly TRBD1 (6 bases). Trimming removed 2 bases at V and 9 bases at J, with 17 bases between. This CDR3 is 15 amino acids long. CDR1 is SGHVS, CDR2 FQNEAQ, per germline. The CDR3 region is CASSLMAGAAGEQFF. The CDR3 nucleotides are TGTGCCAGCAGCTTAATGGCAGGGGCTGCAGGTGAGCAGTTCTTC.

The rearrangement links TRBV21-1 to TRBJ2-7; the table assigns TRBD2, which was not confirmed against the DNA. TRBV21-1 is a listed pseudogene. The CDR3 is made up of 12 amino acids. The CDR3 nucleotides read TGTGCCAGCAGGGCCCTCTTTTTTCAGCAGTACTTC. This encodes CASRALFFQQYF.